This T cell receptor beta chain was recorded in a study of cytomegalovirus exposure and HLA in healthy donors. Study-level information: In terms of ancestry, the Caucasian-associated cluster contained roughly 81% of the approximately 380 genotyped donors. Overall study results and limits: Available immune exposure information covered CMV serostatus only. An analysis done earlier found most TCR beta V segments productive about 87% or about 30% of the time.

Use of 60 Vbeta and 13 Jbeta primers characterized the PCR. Assay: immunoSEQ multiplex PCR; the TCRdb copy retains only in-frame clones and omits some. The sample has 120,000 to 150,000 clones, roughly 73% seen once; the top ten hold more than 2.5%. This clone was counted between two and nine times. Its antigen is undetermined. The length of the CDR3 is 13 residues. Germline CDR1 reads SGHVS; CDR2 reads FNYEAQ. Trimming removed 7 bases from V and 0 bases from J, with 9 bases in between. The donors comprised healthy bone marrow donors. Material: PBMCs. The origin of this receptor is a man aged 35 to 55 in good health and CMV-seronegative. This rearrangement joins TRBV7-6 to TRBJ1-1, with unresolved D. CDR3 DNA sequence: TGTGCCAGCACCTCGGGGATGAACACTGAAGCTTTCTTT. It translates to CASTSGMNTEAFF. Full variable domain (outside the CDR3, taken from reference TRBV7-6 and TRBJ1-1): GAGVSQSPRYKVTKRGQDVALRCDPISGHVSLYWYRQALGQGPEFLTYFNYEAQQDKSGLPNDRFSAERPEGSISTLTIQRTEQRDSAMYRCASTSGMNTEAFFGQGTRLTVV.